Following are 14 T cell receptor beta chains from one sample sequenced in a study of blood T cell repertoires in COVID-19. Profiled with immunoSEQ multiplex PCR; TCRdb holds only in-frame clones, not every one. Of 60,000 to 65,000 clones listed, roughly 83% are singletons. The sequencing input was peripheral blood. The source of these receptors is a man between 45 and 60 years old with COVID-19, enrolled during active disease.

The chain is built from TRBV29-1 and TRBJ2-1; TRBD1 or TRBD2 may be the D gene (6 bases each). Germline V gene data show CDR1 as SQVTM and CDR2 as ANQGSEA. Trimming cost V 7 bases and J 4 bases, with 8 bases left between them. The CDR3 is made up of 11 amino acids. CDR3: CSAGAYNEQFF. The CDR3 coding sequence is TGCAGCGCGGGGGCTTACAATGAGCAGTTCTTC.

CDR3 protein: CASGLREDTSYEQYF. The CDR3 nucleotides read TGTGCCAGCGGGCTTCGGGAGGACACTTCCTACGAGCAGTACTTC. The gene calls are TRBV6-1 and TRBJ2-7; 7 nucleotides line up with TRBD2. Losses at the gene ends were 8 bases for V and 1 base for J; bases not matched to a gene: 11. The CDR3 has 15 residues. The V gene's germline CDR1 is MNHNS and CDR2 SASEGT.

This chain joins TRBV27 and TRBJ1-1; D perhaps matches TRBD1 (5 bases). Germline V lookup: CDR1 MNHEY, CDR2 SMNVEV (reference sequence). The CDR3 totals 11 residues. Trimming cost V 6 bases and J 10 bases, with 12 bases left between them. This CDR3 reads CASSRGGRAFF. In DNA form, the CDR3 reads TGTGCCAGCAGCCGGGGGGGGAGAGCTTTCTTT.

In its sample, this clone was seen a few times. V usage is TRBV7-9 and J usage is TRBJ1-1, with a possible D match to TRBD1 (6 bases). CDR1 and CDR2 (germline): SEHNR, FQNEAQ (reference sequence). The V and J ends lost 4 bases and 4 bases respectively, with 10 bases between them. The CDR3 runs to 13 residues. The chain's CDR3 is CASSSQQGTEAFF. The CDR3 DNA is TGTGCCAGCAGCTCACAACAGGGCACTGAAGCTTTCTTT.

This clone was seen more than once but under ten times. The CDR3 DNA reads as TGTGCCAGCAGCTTGGCGGGAGCGGGAAACACCATATATTTT. Translating gives CASSLAGAGNTIYF. The V gene is TRBV5-6, the J gene TRBJ1-3; no reliable D call. Germline values: CDR1 SGHDT, CDR2 YYEEEE. This CDR3 has 14 residues. The germline V and J ends were trimmed by 0 bases and 4 bases, with 8 bases remaining between them.

Turning to this clone: This could be a read error, since a much larger clone is one nucleotide away. Written as DNA, the CDR3 is TGTGCCAGCAGTTTGGAGGTGAATTCACCCCTCCACTTT. Its translation: CASSLEVNSPLHF. This rearrangement joins TRBV27 to TRBJ1-6; D gene unclear. This CDR3 has 13 residues. Trimming pared 3 bases from V and 7 bases from J, leaving 7 bases between. Germline V gene lookup returns CDR1 MNHEY and CDR2 SMNVEV (reference sequence).

This chain links TRBV30 with TRBJ2-1, with D perhaps TRBD1 (6 bases). CDR3 length: 13 residues. V shed 2 bases and J shed 9 bases, with 14 bases lying between them. Germline loops: CDR1 GTSNPN, CDR2 SVGIG (reference sequence). As DNA, the CDR3 is TGTGCCTGGAGTTCCGGGACCAGGGGTGAGCAGTTCTTC. Encoded protein: CAWSSGTRGEQFF.

This clone was counted a few times. The V and J genes are TRBV30 and TRBJ1-5; D not certain. V lost 1 base to trimming and J lost 5 bases, with 9 bases between them. Germline lookup yields CDR1 GTSNPN and CDR2 SVGIG (reference sequence). The CDR3 covers 13 residues. Here the CDR3 reads CAWSGGRDQPQHF. The CDR3 region has the DNA TGTGCCTGGAGTGGAGGCCGCGATCAGCCCCAGCATTTT.

V usage is TRBV27 and J usage is TRBJ2-3; possibly TRBD1 for D (5 bases). The V gene lost 6 bases and the J gene lost 2 bases, with 18 bases spanning the gap. The CDR3 extends over 16 amino acids. Germline CDR1 and CDR2: MNHEY and SMNVEV (reference sequence). CDR3 sequence: CASSPQGVDTTDTQYF. The CDR3 region has the DNA TGTGCCAGCAGCCCCCAAGGGGTGGACACCACAGATACGCAGTATTTT.

The rearrangement uses TRBV4-1 and TRBJ2-7; 8 bases are shared with TRBD2. Germline V CDR1 and CDR2: MGHRA, YSYEKL. With V trimmed by 0 bases and J by 6 bases, 4 bases remained unmatched. The CDR3 has 14 amino acids. CDR3 in amino acids: CASSQERTSFEQYF. The CDR3 region has the DNA TGCGCCAGCAGCCAAGAGCGGACTAGCTTCGAGCAGTACTTC.

This chain uses TRBV12-3 or TRBV12-4 with TRBJ1-5, with D possibly TRBD1 on 6 matching bases. Trimming took 4 bases from V and 3 from J, leaving 7 bases between them. This CDR3 spans 13 amino acids. The CDR3 protein is CASSWDNNQPQHF. The CDR3 DNA is TGTGCCAGCAGTTGGGACAACAATCAGCCCCAGCATTTT.

This chain uses TRBV3-1 (or the pseudogene TRBV3-2) with TRBJ1-4; the match to TRBD1 covers 8 bases. The ends lost 4 bases at V and 8 bases at J; junction bases unmatched: 12. This CDR3 has 16 amino acids. The germline V gene encodes CDR1 LGHDT and CDR2 YNNKEL (reference sequence). In nucleotides, the CDR3 is TGTGCCAGCAGCCCTTCTCCCGGACAGGGAATGGAAAAACTGTTTTTT. Protein: CASSPSPGQGMEKLFF.

The chain combines TRBV3-1 (or the pseudogene TRBV3-2) with TRBJ2-1; D is perhaps TRBD2 (6 bases). CDR3 size: 14 residues. Germline-derived CDR1 and CDR2 are LGHDT and YNNKEL (reference sequence). V was shortened by 3 bases and J by 6 bases, with 12 bases between the two germline ends. CDR3 region: CASSQTFSGNEQFF. The CDR3 DNA reads as TGTGCCAGCAGCCAGACTTTTAGCGGCAATGAGCAGTTCTTC.

The chain couples TRBV6-1 to TRBJ1-3; a possible D gene is TRBD1 (5 bases). V shed 1 base and J shed 4 bases, with 14 bases lying between them. CDR3 length: 16 amino acids. Germline values: CDR1 MNHNS, CDR2 SASEGT. The DNA for the CDR3 is TGTGCCAGCAGTGAAGGTGGTGGGCAGGGCGGAAACACCATATATTTT. Its protein product is CASSEGGGQGGNTIYF.